This TCR beta chain was sequenced during a study of blood T cells in healthy people across ages. Study-wide findings and caveats: Estimated diversity, derived from one million T cells, was regarded as an underestimate.

For this clonotype: Its cognate antigen is unknown. One junction end disagrees with the germline gene, perhaps due to a read error.

The length of the CDR3 is 15 residues. Looked up from germline, CDR1 is SGHRS and CDR2 is YFSETQ. Donors were healthy Caucasian individuals from Russia aged roughly 6 to 90. Next came a second PCR, run for about 6 to 11 cycles, which used a sample-barcoded 5' primer along with a J-beta primer mix. TCRdb ran MiXCR on the 5' RACE reads and lists one entry per CDR3 protein. The profile covers about 1.6 million distinct CDR3 sequences, with roughly 32% appearing a single time and about 11% taken by the ten largest. The V call is TRBV5-1, the J call TRBJ1-1, with no clear D. The sequencing sample was made of blood. The source of this sequence is a woman in her 30s in good health. CDR3 sequence (DNA): TGCGCCAGCAGCTTGGACGGGCAGTTGAACACTAAAGCTTTCTTT. This sequence encodes CASSLDGQLNTKAFF.